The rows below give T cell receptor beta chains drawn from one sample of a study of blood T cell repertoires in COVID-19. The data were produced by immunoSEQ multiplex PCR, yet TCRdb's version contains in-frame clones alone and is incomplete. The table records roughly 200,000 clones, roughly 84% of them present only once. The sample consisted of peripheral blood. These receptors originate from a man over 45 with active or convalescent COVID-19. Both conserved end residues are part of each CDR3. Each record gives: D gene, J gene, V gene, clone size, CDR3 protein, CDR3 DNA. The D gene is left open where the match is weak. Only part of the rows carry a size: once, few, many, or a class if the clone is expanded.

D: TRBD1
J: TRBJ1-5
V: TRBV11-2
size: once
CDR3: CASSSDRANQPQHF
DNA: TGTGCCAGCAGCTCGGACAGGGCCAATCAGCCCCAGCATTTT

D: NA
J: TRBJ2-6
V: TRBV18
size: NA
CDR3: CASSQTTGTGANVLTF
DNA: TGTGCCAGCTCCCAAACCACAGGAACTGGGGCCAACGTCCTGACTTTC

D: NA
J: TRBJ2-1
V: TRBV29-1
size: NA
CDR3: CSVEVETFSYNEQFF
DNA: TGCAGCGTTGAAGTGGAGACTTTCTCCTACAATGAGCAGTTCTTC

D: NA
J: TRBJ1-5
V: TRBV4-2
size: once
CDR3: CASSQNSNSNQPQHF
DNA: TGTGCCAGCAGCCAGAACAGTAATAGCAATCAGCCCCAGCATTTT

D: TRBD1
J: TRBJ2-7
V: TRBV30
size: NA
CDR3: CAWSVSGQEYEQYF
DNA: TGTGCCTGGAGTGTTTCAGGACAGGAATACGAGCAGTACTTC

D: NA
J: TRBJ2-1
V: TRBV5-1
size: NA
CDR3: CASSRQDLNNEQFF
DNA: TGCGCCAGCAGCCGACAAGACCTAAACAATGAGCAGTTCTTC

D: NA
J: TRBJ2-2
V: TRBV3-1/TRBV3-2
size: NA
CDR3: CASSQAGAGELFF
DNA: TGTGCCAGCAGCCAAGCGGGAGCCGGGGAGCTGTTTTTT

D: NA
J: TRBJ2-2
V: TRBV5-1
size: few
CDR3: CASSFGGRTGELFF
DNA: TGCGCCAGCAGCTTCGGGGGTAGAACCGGGGAGCTGTTTTTT

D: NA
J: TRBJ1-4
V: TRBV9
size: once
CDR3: CASSVQASNEKLFF
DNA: TGTGCCAGCAGCGTACAGGCTTCCAATGAAAAACTGTTTTTT

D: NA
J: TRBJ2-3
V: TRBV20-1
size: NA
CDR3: CSASFRTQIWDTQYF
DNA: TGCAGTGCTAGTTTCCGGACTCAAATCTGGGATACGCAGTATTTT

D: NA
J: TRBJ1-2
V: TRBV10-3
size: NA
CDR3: CAIRTENFYGYTF
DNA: TGTGCCATCAGGACAGAAAACTTCTATGGCTACACCTTC

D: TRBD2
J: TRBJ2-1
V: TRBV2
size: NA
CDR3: CASSEAGTRTYNEQFF
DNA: TGTGCCAGCAGTGAGGCCGGGACTAGAACTTACAATGAGCAGTTCTTC

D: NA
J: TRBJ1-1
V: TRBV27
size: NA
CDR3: CASSFLDMNTEAFF
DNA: TGTGCCAGCAGTTTTTTGGACATGAACACTGAAGCTTTCTTT

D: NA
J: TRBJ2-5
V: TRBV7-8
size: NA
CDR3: CASSFPGYQETQYF
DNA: TGTGCCAGCAGCTTTCCAGGGTACCAAGAGACCCAGTACTTC

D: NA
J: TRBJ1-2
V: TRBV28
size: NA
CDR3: CASRSPGQGYTF
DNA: TGTGCCAGCCGATCCCCAGGGCAGGGCTACACCTTC

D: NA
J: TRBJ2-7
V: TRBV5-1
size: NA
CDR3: CASSLAGLNEQYF
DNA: TGCGCCAGCAGCTTGGCCGGGTTGAACGAGCAGTACTTC

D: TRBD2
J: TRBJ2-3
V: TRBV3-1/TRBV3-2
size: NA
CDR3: CASTQAGRTDTQYF
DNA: TGTGCCAGCACACAAGCGGGGCGCACAGATACGCAGTATTTT

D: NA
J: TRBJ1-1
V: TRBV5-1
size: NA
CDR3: CASSFTGNTEAFF
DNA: TGCGCCAGCAGCTTTACAGGGAACACTGAAGCTTTCTTT

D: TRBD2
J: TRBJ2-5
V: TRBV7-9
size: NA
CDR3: CASSFGLAGRETQYF
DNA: TGTGCCAGCAGCTTCGGACTAGCGGGGAGGGAGACCCAGTACTTC

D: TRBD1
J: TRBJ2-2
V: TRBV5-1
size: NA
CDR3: CASSLAQGAAGELFF
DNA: TGCGCCAGCAGCTTGGCCCAGGGGGCTGCCGGGGAGCTGTTTTTT

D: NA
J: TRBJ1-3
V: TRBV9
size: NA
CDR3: CASSVDGISGNTIYF
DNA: TGTGCCAGCAGCGTAGACGGGATCTCTGGAAACACCATATATTTT

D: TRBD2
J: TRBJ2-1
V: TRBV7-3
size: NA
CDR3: CASSKWGTSGGTEQFF
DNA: TGTGCCAGCAGCAAGTGGGGGACTAGCGGGGGAACTGAGCAGTTCTTC

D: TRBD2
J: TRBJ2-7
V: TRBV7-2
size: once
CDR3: CASSPGLVDYEQYF
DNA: TGTGCCAGCAGCCCCGGACTAGTTGACTACGAGCAGTACTTC

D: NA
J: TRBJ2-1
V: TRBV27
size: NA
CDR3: CASSPLSYNEQFF
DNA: TGTGCCAGCAGTCCCCTCTCCTACAATGAGCAGTTCTTC

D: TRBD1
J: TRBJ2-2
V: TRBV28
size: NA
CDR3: CASSPLTGTGGSGELFF
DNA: TGTGCCAGCAGTCCGCTAACGGGGACAGGGGGGTCCGGGGAGCTGTTTTTT

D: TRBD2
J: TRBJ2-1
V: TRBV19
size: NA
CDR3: CASSELAGGPGEQFF
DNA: TGTGCCAGTAGCGAACTAGCGGGGGGGCCCGGGGAGCAGTTCTTC

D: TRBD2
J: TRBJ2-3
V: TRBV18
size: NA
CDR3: CASSQGLAITDTQYF
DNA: TGTGCCAGCTCACAGGGACTAGCGATCACAGATACGCAGTATTTT

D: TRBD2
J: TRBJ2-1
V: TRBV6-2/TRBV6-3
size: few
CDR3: CASSYTSGGEQFF
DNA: TGTGCCAGCAGTTACACTAGCGGGGGGGAGCAGTTCTTC

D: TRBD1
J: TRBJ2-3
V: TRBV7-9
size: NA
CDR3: CASSLTGGPTDTQYF
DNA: TGTGCCAGCAGCCTCACAGGGGGCCCCACAGATACGCAGTATTTT

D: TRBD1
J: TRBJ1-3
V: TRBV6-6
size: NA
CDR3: CASSSIRTGGLTHSGNTIYF
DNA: TGTGCCAGCAGCTCCATCCGTACAGGGGGCTTGACTCACTCTGGAAACACCATATATTTT

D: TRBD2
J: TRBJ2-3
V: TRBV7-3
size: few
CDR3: CASSQPGLAGATDTQYF
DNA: TGTGCCAGCAGCCAACCCGGACTAGCGGGGGCCACAGATACGCAGTATTTT

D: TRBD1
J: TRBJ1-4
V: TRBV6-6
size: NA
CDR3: CASNGQGYNEKLFF
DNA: TGTGCCAGCAACGGACAGGGCTATAATGAAAAACTGTTTTTT

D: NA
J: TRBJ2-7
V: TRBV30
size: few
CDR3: CAWSSSRGEYF
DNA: TGTGCCTGGAGTTCCTCGCGCGGGGAGTACTTC

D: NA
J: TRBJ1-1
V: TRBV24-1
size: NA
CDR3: CATSDHDRRNTEAFF
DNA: TGTGCCACCAGTGACCATGACAGAAGGAACACTGAAGCTTTCTTT

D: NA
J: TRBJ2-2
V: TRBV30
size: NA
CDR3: CAWRSAGATTGELFF
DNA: TGTGCCTGGAGGTCGGCGGGGGCGACCACCGGGGAGCTGTTTTTT

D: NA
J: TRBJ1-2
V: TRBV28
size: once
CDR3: CASMGQARGYTF
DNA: TGTGCCAGCATGGGGCAGGCCCGGGGCTACACCTTC

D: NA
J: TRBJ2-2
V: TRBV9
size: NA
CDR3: CASSVALGAPNTGELFF
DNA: TGTGCCAGCAGCGTAGCTTTAGGAGCCCCGAACACCGGGGAGCTGTTTTTT

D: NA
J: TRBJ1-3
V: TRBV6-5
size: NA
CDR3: CASSYVGGGNTIYF
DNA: TGTGCCAGCAGTTACGTAGGGGGTGGAAACACCATATATTTT

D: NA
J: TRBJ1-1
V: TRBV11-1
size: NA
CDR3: CASSLGGNTEAFF
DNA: TGTGCCAGCAGCTTAGGCGGGAACACTGAAGCTTTCTTT

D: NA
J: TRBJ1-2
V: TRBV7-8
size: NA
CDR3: CASSVRIAGVEGSYGYTF
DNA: TGTGCCAGCAGCGTACGAATTGCAGGGGTCGAGGGAAGCTATGGCTACACCTTC

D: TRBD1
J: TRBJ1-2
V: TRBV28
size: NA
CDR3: CASSHDTGRQGAPGYTF
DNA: TGTGCCAGCAGCCACGACACCGGCCGACAGGGGGCGCCGGGCTACACCTTC

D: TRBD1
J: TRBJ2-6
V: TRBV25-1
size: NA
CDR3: CASTGTGRGGANVLTF
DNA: TGTGCCAGCACCGGGACAGGGAGAGGTGGGGCCAACGTCCTGACTTTC

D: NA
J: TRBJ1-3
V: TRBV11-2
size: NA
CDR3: CATREGSISGNTIYF
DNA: TGTGCCACTCGGGAGGGGTCCATATCTGGAAACACCATATATTTT

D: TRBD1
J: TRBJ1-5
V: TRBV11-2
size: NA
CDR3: CASSPGQGAYSNQPQHF
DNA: TGTGCCAGCAGCCCCGGACAGGGGGCCTATAGCAATCAGCCCCAGCATTTT

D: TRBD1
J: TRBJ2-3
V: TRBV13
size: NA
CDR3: CASSLTTGGLQTDTQYF
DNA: TGTGCCAGCAGCTTAACGACAGGGGGCCTTCAGACAGATACGCAGTATTTT

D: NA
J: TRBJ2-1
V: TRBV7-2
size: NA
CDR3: CASSYPPRVGRNEQFF
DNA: TGTGCCAGCAGCTACCCCCCCAGGGTGGGGCGCAATGAGCAGTTCTTC

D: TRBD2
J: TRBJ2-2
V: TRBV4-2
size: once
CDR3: CASTKQAGALNTGELFF
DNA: TGTGCCAGCACCAAACAAGCGGGGGCCCTGAACACCGGGGAGCTGTTTTTT

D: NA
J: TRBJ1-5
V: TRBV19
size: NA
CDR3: CASSQRGYQPQHF
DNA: TGTGCCAGTAGTCAAAGGGGTTATCAGCCCCAGCATTTT

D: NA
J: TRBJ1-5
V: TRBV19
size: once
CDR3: CASSIDGAQPQHF
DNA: TGTGCCAGTAGTATTGACGGAGCTCAGCCCCAGCATTTT

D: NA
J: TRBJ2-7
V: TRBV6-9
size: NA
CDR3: CARATVPSIPKYEQYF
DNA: TGTGCCAGGGCGACAGTGCCCTCAATACCCAAGTACGAGCAGTACTTC

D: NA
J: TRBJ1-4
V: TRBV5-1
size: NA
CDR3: CASSLAGYGVDEKLFF
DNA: TGCGCCAGCAGCTTGGCAGGGTATGGGGTGGACGAAAAACTGTTTTTT

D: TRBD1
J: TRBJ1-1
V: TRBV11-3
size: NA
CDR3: CASSPGQGGSTEAFF
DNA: TGTGCCAGCAGCCCGGGACAGGGCGGCTCCACTGAAGCTTTCTTT

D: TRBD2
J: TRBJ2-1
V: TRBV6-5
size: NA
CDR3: CASSPLAGGPSEQFF
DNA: TGTGCCAGCAGCCCACTAGCGGGGGGGCCGAGTGAGCAGTTCTTC